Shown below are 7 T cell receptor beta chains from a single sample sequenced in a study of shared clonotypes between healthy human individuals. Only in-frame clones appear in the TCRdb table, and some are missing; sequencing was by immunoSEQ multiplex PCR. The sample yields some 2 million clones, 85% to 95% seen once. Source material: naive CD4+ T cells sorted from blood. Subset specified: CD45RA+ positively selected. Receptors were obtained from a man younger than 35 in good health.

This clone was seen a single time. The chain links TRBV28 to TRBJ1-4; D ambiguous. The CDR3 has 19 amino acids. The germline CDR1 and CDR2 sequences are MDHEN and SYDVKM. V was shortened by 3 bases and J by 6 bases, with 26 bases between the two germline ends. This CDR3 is CASSFPRTFKEGFDEKLFF. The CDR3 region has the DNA TGTGCCAGCAGTTTCCCACGGACTTTTAAAGAGGGCTTCGATGAAAAACTGTTTTTT.

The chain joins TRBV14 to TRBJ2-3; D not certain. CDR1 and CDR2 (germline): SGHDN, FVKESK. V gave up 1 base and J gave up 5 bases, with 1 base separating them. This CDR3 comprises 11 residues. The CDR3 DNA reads TGTGCCAGCAGCCAAGGAGATACGCAGTATTTT. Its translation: CASSQGDTQYF.

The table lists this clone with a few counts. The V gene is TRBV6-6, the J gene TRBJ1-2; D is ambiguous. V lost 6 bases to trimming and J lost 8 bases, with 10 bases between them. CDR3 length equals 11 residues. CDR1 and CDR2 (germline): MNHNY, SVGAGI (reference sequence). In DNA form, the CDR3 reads TGTGCCAGCAGCCTCCTCGGGGGCTACACCTTC. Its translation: CASSLLGGYTF.

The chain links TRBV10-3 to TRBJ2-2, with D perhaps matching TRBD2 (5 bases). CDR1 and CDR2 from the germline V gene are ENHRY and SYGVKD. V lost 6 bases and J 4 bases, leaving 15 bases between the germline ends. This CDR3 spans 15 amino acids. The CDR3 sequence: CAIRNRNSGTGELFF. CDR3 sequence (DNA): TGTGCCATCAGGAACCGAAACAGCGGCACCGGGGAGCTGTTTTTT.

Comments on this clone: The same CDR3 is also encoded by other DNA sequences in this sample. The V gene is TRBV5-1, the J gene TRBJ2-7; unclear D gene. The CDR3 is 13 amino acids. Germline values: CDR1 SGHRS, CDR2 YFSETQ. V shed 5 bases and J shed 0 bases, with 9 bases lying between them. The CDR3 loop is CASSEVSSYEQYF. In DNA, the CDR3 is TGCGCCAGCAGTGAGGTAAGCTCCTACGAGCAGTACTTC.

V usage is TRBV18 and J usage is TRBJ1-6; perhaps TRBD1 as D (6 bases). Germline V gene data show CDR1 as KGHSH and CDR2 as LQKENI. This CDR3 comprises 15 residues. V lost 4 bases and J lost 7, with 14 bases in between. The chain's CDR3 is CASSQSGQGNSPLHF. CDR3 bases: TGTGCCAGCTCACAGTCGGGACAAGGGAATTCACCCCTCCACTTT. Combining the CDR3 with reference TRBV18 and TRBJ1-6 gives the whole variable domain NAGVMQNPRHLVRRRGQEARLRCSPMKGHSHVYWYRQLPEEGLKFMVYLQKENIIDESGMPKERFSAEFPKEGPSILRIQQVVRGDSAAYFCASSQSGQGNSPLHFGNGTRLTVT.

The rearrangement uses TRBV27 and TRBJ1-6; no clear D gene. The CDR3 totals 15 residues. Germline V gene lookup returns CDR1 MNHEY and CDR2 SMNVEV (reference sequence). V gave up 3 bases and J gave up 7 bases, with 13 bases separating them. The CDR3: CASSLGQAVNSPLHF. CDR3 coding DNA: TGTGCCAGCAGTTTGGGTCAGGCAGTAAATTCACCCCTCCACTTT.